The entry below gives a single T cell receptor beta chain sequence along with its context. This record comes from a study of cytomegalovirus exposure and HLA in healthy donors. Vbeta (60) and Jbeta (13) primers were used in the PCR. Profiled with immunoSEQ multiplex PCR; TCRdb holds only in-frame clones, not every one. Altogether some 90,000 clones are present, approximately 72% being singletons, with the ten largest covering roughly 3%. Germline V gives CDR1 SGHRS, CDR2 YFSETQ. CDR3 length equals 16 residues. Trimming cost V 4 bases and J 0 bases, with 16 bases left between them. The chain combines TRBV5-1 with TRBJ1-1, with D unclear. Sequencing used PBMCs. This receptor was taken from a female donor in good health and CMV-seropositive. CDR3 in amino acids: CASSASPGQMNTEAFF. For the CDR3, the DNA is TGCGCCAGCAGCGCTTCCCCTGGTCAGATGAACACTGAAGCTTTCTTT.